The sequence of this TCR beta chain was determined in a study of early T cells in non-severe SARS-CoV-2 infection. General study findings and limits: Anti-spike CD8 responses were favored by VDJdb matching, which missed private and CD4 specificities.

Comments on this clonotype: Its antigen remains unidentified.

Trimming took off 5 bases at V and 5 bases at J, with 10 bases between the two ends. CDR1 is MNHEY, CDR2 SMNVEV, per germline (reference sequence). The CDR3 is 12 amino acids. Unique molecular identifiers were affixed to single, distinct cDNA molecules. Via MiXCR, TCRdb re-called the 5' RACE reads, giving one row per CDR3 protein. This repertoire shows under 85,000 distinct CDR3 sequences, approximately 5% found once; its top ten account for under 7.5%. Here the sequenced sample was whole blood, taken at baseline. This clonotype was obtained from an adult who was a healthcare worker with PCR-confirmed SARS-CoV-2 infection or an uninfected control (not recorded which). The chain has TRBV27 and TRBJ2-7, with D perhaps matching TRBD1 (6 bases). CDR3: CASSNRVNEQYF. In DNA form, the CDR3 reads TGTGCCAGCAGTAACAGGGTCAACGAGCAGTACTTC.